Reported below is one T cell receptor (beta chain). Its antigen is not identified. This specimen belongs to a study of CD8+ T cells in alopecia areata. Extraction and reverse transcription of RNA yielded cDNA as the sequencing template. The repertoire was sequenced with immunoSEQ multiplex PCR; TCRdb's copy has only in-frame clones and lacks some. The table lists about 110,000 clones, around 59% of them singletons. The CDR3 extends over 19 amino acids. Germline CDR1 SGHDT, CDR2 YYEEEE. V lost 0 bases, J lost 5 bases, and 9 bases stayed unmatched. Study conclusions and caveats: Especially in alopecia totalis/universalis, lesional scalp showed greater clonality than normal scalp did. TCRs were shared less clearly across patients than in mice, possibly for HLA-related reasons.

The sequence was obtained from a human donor in good health. The V call is TRBV5-6, the J call TRBJ2-1, with 15 bases lining up with TRBD2. Input material: CD8+ T cells sorted from blood. In DNA form, the CDR3 reads TGTGCCAGCAGCTTGGGGCCAGCGGGACTAGCGGGGGGTGACAATGAGCAGTTCTTC. Its translation: CASSLGPAGLAGGDNEQFF.